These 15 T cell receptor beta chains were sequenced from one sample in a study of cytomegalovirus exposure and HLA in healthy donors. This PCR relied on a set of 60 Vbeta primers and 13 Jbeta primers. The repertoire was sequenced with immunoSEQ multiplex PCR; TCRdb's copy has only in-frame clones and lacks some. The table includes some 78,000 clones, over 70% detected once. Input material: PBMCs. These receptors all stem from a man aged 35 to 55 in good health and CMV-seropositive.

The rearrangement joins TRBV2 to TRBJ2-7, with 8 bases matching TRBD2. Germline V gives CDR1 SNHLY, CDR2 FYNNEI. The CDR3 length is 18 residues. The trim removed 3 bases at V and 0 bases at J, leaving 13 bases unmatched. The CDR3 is CASSDAPGLAPNSYEQYF. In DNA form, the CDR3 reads TGTGCCAGCAGTGACGCTCCCGGACTAGCCCCTAACTCCTACGAGCAGTACTTC.

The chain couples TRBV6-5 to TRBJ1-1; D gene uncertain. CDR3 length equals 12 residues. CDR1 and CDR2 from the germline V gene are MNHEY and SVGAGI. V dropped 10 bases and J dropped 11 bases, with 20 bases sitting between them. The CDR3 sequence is CATQEAVGSAFF. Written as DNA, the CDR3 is TGTGCCACCCAGGAGGCGGTGGGGTCGGCTTTCTTT.

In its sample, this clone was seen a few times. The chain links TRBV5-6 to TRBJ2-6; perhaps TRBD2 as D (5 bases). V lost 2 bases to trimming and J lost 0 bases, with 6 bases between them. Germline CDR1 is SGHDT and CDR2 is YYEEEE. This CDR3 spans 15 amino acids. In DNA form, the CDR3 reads TGTGCCAGCAGCTTTGGAGGCTCTGGGGCCAACGTCCTGACTTTC. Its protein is CASSFGGSGANVLTF.

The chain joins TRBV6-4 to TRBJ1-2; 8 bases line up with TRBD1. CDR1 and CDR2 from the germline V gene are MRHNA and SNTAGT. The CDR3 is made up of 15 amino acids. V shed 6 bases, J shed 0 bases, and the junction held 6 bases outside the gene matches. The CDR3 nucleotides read TGTGCCAGCAGAGCCGACAGGGGAGCTAACTATGGCTACACCTTC. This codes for CASRADRGANYGYTF.

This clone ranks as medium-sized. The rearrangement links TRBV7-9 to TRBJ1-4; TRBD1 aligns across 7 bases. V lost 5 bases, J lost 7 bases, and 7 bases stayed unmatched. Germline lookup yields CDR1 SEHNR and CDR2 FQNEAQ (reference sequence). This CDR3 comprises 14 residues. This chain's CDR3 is CASSTAGTVEKLFF. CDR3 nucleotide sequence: TGTGCCAGCAGCACGGCCGGGACAGTTGAAAAACTGTTTTTT.

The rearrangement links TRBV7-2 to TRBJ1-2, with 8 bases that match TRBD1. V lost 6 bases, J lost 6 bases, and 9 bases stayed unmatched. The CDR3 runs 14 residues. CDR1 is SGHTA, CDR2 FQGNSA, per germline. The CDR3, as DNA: TGTGCCAGCAGTCCATCGGGACAGGCAGATGGCTACACCTTC. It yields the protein CASSPSGQADGYTF.

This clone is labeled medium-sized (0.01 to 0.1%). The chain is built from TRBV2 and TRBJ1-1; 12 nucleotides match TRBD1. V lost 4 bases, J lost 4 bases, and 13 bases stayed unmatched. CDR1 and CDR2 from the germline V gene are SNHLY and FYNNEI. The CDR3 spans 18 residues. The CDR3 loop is CASSGFVGQGASGTEAFF. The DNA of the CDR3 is TGTGCCAGCAGTGGTTTTGTGGGACAGGGGGCATCGGGCACTGAAGCTTTCTTT.

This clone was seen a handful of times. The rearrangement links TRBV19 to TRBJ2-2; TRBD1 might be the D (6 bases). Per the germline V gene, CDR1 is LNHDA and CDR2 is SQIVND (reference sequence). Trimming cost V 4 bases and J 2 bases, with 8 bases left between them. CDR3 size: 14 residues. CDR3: CASSRQANTGELFF. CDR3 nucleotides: TGTGCCAGTAGTAGACAGGCAAACACCGGGGAGCTGTTTTTT.

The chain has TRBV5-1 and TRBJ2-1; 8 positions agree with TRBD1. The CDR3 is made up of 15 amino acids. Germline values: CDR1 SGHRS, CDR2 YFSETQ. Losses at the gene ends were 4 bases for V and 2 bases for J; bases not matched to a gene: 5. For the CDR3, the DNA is TGCGCCAGCAGCCTCGACAGGGGAACCTACAATGAGCAGTTCTTC. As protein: CASSLDRGTYNEQFF. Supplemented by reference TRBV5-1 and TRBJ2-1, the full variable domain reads KAGVTQTPRYLIKTRGQQVTLSCSPISGHRSVSWYQQTPGQGLQFLFEYFSETQRNKGNFPGRFSGRQFSNSRSEMNVSTLELGDSALYLCASSLDRGTYNEQFFGPGTRLTVL.

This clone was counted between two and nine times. This chain's CDR3 is CAWREGPSTDTQYF. In nucleotides, the CDR3 is TGTGCCTGGAGGGAGGGACCCAGCACAGATACGCAGTATTTT. The chain uses TRBV30 and TRBJ2-3, with D tentatively TRBD2 (6 bases). The CDR3 runs 14 residues. Germline V lookup: CDR1 GTSNPN, CDR2 SVGIG (reference sequence). V shed 3 bases and J shed 0 bases, with 10 bases lying between them.

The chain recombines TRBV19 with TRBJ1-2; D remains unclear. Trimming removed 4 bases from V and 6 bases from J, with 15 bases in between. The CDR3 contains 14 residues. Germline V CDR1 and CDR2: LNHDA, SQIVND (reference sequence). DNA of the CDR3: TGTGCCAGTAGTACCCGGAGGGTTATCGATGGCTACACCTTC. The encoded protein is CASSTRRVIDGYTF.

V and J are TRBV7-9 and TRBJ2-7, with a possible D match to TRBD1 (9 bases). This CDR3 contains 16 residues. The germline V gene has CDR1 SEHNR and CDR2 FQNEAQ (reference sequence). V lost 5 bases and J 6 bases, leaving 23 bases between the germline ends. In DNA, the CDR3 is TGTGCCAGCAGCATGGGACAGGGAGCCGGGGGGGGCGAGCAGTACTTC. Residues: CASSMGQGAGGGEQYF.

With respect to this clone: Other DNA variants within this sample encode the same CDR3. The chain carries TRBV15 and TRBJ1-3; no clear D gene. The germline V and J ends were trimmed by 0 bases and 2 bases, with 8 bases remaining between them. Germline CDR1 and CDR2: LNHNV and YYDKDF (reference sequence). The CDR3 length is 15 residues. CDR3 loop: CATSRDRGTGNTIYF. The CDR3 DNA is TGTGCCACCAGCAGAGATAGAGGGACTGGAAACACCATATATTTT.

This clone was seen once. CDR3 in amino acids: CASSLNWGAGDQPQHF. CDR3 nucleotide sequence: TGTGCCAGCAGTTTAAATTGGGGGGCGGGGGATCAGCCCCAGCATTTT. J is TRBJ1-5 and V is TRBV28, with D possibly being TRBD1 (6 bases). This CDR3 spans 16 amino acids. CDR1 is MDHEN, CDR2 SYDVKM, per germline. Trimming removed 2 bases from V and 5 bases from J, with 16 bases in between.

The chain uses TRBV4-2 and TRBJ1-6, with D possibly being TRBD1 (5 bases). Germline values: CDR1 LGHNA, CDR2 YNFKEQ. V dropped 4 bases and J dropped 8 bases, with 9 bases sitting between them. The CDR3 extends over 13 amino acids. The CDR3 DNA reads TGTGCCAGCAGCCCGACAGTGGATTCACCCCTCCACTTT. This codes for CASSPTVDSPLHF.